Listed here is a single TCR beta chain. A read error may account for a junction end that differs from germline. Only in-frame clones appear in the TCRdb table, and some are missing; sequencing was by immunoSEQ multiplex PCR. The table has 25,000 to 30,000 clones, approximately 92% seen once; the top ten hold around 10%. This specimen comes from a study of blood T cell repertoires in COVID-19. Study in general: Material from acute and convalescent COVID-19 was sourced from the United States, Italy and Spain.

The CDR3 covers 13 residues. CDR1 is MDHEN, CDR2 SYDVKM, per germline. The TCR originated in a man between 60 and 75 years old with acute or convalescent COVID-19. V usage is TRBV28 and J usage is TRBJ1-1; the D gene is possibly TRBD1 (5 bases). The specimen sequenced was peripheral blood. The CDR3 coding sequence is TGTGCCAGCAGCTCAGGGAGGAACATTGAAGCTTTCTTT. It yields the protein CASSSGRNIEAFF.